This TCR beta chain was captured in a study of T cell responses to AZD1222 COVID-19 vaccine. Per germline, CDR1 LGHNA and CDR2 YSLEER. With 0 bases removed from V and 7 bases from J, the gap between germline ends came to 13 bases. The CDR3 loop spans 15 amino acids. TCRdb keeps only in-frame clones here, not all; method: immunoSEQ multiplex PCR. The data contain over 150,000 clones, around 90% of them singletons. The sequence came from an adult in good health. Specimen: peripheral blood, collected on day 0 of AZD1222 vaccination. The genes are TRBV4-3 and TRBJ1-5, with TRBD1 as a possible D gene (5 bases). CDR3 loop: CASSQEQGGEQPQHF. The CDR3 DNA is TGCGCCAGCAGCCAAGAGCAGGGAGGGGAGCAGCCCCAGCATTTT.